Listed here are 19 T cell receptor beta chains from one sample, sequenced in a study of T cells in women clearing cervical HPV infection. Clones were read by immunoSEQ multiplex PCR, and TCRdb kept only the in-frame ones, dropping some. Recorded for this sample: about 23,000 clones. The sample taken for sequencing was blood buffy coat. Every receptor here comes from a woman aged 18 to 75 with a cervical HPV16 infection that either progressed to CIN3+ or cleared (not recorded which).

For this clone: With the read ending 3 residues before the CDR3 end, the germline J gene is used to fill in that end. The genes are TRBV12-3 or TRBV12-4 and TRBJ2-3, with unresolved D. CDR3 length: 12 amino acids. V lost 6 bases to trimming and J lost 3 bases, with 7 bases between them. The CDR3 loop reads CASSKATDTQYF. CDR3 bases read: TGTGCCAGCAGCAAAGCGACAGATACG.

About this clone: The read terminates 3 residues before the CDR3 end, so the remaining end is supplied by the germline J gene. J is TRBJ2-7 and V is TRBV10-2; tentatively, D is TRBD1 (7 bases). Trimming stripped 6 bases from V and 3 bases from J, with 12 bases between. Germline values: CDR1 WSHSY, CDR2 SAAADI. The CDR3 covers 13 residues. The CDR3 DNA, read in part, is TGCGCCAGCAGCGGCAGGGGGGACTACGAG. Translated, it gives CASSGRGDYE. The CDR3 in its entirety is CASSGRGDYEQYF.

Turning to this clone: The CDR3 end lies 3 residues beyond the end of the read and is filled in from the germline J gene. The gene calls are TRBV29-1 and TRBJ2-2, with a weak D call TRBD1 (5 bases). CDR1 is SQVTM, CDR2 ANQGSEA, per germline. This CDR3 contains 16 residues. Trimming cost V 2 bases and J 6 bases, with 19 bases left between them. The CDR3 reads CSVELHTGEVSGELFF. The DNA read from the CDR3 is TGCAGCGTTGAACTACATACAGGCGAAGTCTCCGGGGAG.

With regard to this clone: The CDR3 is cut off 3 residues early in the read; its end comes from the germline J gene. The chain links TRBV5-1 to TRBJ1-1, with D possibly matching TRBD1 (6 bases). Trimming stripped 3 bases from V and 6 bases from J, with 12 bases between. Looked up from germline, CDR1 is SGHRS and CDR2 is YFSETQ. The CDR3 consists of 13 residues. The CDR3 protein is CASSSTSGAEAFF. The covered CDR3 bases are TGCGCCAGCAGCTCGACTTCAGGGGCTGAA.

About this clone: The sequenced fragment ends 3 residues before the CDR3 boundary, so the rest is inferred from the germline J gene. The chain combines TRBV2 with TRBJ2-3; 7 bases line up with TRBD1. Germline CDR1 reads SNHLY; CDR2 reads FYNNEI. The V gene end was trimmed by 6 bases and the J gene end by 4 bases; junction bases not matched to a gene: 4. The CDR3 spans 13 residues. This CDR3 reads CASSDRVSDTQYF. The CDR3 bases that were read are TGTGCCAGCAGCGACAGGGTATCAGATACG.

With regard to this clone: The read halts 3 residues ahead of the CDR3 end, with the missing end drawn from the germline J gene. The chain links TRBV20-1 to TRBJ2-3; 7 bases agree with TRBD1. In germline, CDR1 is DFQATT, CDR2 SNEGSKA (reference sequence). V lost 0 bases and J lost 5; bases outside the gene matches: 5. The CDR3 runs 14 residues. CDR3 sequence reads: CSARDSQGLDTQYF. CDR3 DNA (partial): TGCAGTGCTAGAGATTCACAGGGGCTAGATACG.

CDR3 region: CATSNGGENSPLHF. The CDR3 DNA, read in part, is TGTGCCACCAGCAACGGGGGGGAGAATTCACCC. The V call is TRBV15, the J call TRBJ1-6; D possibly corresponds to TRBD1 (5 bases). The read ends 3 residues early relative to the CDR3; the germline J gene fills the gap. The CDR3 has 14 residues. V shed 4 bases and J shed 7 bases, with 11 bases lying between them. Germline CDR1 reads LNHNV; CDR2 reads YYDKDF (reference sequence).

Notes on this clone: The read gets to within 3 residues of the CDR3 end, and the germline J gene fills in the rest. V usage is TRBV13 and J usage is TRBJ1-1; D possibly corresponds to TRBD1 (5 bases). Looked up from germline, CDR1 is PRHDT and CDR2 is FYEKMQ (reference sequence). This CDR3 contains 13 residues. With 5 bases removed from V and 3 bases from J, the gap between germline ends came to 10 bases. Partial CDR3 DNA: TGTGCCAGCAGCCACCGACAGTACACTGAA. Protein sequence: CASSHRQYTE. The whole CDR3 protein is CASSHRQYTEAFF.

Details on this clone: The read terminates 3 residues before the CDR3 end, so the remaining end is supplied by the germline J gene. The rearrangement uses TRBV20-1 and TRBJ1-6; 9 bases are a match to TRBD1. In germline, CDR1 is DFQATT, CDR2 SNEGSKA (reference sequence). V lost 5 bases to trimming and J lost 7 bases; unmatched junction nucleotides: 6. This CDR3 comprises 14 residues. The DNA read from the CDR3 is TGCAGTGCTCCCGACAGGGGGTCCAATTCACCC. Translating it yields CSAPDRGSNSP. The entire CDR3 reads CSAPDRGSNSPLHF.

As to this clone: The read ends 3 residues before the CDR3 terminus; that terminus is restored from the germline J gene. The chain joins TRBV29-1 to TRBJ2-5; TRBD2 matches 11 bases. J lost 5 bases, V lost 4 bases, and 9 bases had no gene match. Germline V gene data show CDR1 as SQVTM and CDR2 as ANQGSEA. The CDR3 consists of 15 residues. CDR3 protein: CSVGFIAGGMETQYF. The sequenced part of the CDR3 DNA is TGCAGCGTTGGGTTTATAGCGGGGGGGATGGAGACC.

This CDR3 reads CASSKFSGRASYNEQFF. The CDR3 DNA, read in part, is TGTGCCAGTAGCAAGTTTAGCGGGAGGGCCTCTTACAATGAG. The chain has TRBV19 and TRBJ2-1; TRBD2 aligns across 11 bases. The read terminates 3 residues before the CDR3 end, so the remaining end is supplied by the germline J gene. CDR3 length: 17 residues. V lost 6 bases to trimming and J lost 4 bases; unmatched junction nucleotides: 11. Germline CDR1 LNHDA, CDR2 SQIVND (reference sequence).

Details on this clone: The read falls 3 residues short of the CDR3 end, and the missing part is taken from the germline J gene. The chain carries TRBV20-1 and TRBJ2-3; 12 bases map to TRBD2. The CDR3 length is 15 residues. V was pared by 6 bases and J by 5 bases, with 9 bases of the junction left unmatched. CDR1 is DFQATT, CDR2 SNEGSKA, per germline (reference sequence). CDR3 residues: CSATRTSGAVDTQYF. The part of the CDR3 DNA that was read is TGCAGTGCAACCCGGACTAGCGGGGCGGTAGATACG.

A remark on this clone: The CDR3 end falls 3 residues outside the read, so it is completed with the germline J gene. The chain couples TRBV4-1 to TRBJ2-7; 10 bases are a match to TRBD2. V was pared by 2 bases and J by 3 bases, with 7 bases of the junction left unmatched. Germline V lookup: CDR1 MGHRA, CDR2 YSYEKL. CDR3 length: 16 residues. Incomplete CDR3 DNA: TGCGCCAGCAGCCAACAAACTAGCGGGGCGGTCTACGAG. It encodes CASSQQTSGAVYE. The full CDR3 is CASSQQTSGAVYEQYF.

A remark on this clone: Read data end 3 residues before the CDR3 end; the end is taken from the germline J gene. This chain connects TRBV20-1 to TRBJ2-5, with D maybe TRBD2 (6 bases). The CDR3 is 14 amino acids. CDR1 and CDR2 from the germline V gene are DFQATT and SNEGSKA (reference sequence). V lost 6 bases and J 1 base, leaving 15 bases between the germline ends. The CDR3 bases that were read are TGCAGTGCCCAGAATCTAGCGCTCCAAGAGACC. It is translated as CSAQNLALQET. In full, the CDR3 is CSAQNLALQETQYF.

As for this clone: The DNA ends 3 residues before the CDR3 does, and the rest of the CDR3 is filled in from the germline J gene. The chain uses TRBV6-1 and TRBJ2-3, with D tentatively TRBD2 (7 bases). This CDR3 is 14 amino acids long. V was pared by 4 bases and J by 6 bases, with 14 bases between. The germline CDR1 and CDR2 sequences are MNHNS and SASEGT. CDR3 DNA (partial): TGTGCCAGCAGTGTATGGACAGCGGGGGATACG. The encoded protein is CASSVWTAGDT. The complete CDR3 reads CASSVWTAGDTQYF.

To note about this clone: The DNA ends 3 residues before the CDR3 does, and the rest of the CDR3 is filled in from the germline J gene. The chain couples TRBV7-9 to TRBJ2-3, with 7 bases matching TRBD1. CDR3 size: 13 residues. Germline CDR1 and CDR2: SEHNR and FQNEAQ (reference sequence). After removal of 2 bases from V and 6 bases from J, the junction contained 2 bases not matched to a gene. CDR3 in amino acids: CASSLTGADTQYF. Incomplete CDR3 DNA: TGTGCCAGCAGCTTAACAGGGGCGGATACG.

The CDR3 reads CSARDRKNTEAFF. The part of the CDR3 DNA that was read is TGCAGTGCTAGGGACAGGAAGAACACTGAA. This chain uses TRBV20-1 with TRBJ1-1, with TRBD1 matching over 7 bases. Sequencing ends 3 residues short of the CDR3 end; the germline J gene provides the rest. Per the germline V gene, CDR1 is DFQATT and CDR2 is SNEGSKA (reference sequence). V lost 3 bases, J lost 1 base, and 2 bases stayed unmatched. The CDR3 has 13 amino acids.

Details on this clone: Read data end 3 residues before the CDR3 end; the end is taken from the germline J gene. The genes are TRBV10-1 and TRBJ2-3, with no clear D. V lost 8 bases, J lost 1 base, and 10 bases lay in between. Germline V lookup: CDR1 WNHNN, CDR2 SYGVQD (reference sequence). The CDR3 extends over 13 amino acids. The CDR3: CASSPAGTDTQYF. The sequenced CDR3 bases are TGCGCCAGCTCTCCTGCGGGCACAGATACG.

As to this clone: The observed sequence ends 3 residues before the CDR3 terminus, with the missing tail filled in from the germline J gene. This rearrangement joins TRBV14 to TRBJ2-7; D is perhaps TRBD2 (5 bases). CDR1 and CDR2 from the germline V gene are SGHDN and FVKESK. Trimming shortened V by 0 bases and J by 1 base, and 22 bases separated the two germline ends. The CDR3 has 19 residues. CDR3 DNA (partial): TGTGCCAGCAGCCAAGATATATTCGGCGGCAGACGGACTTCCTACGAG. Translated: CASSQDIFGGRRTSYE. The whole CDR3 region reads CASSQDIFGGRRTSYEQYF.